Presented here are 27 T cell receptor beta chains from one specimen sequenced in a study of cytomegalovirus exposure and HLA in healthy donors. A multiplex PCR was run with 60 Vbeta primers and 13 Jbeta primers. The protocol was immunoSEQ multiplex PCR, while the TCRdb copy is restricted to in-frame clones and leaves out a portion. The repertoire consists of 60,000 to 75,000 clones, with roughly 84% occurring once and the leading ten covering about 2.7%. Input material: PBMCs. The receptors shown here come from a woman in her 30s in good health and CMV-seronegative.

V and J are TRBV7-3 and TRBJ2-2; TRBD2 might be the D (5 bases). V lost 5 bases and J lost 6, with 22 bases in between. Germline V gene lookup returns CDR1 SGHTA and CDR2 FQGTGA. CDR3 length equals 17 residues. The chain's CDR3 is CASSPSGPNLGAGELFF. The DNA for the CDR3 is TGTGCCAGCAGCCCATCTGGACCCAATTTGGGAGCCGGGGAGCTGTTTTTT.

The chain uses TRBV5-4 and TRBJ1-2; tentative D call: TRBD1 (6 bases). V shed 0 bases and J shed 10 bases, with 10 bases lying between them. CDR3 length: 12 amino acids. Looked up from germline, CDR1 is SGHNT and CDR2 is YYREEE (reference sequence). DNA of the CDR3: TGTGCCAGCAGCTTGGATGGACAGACCTACACCTTC. Its protein is CASSLDGQTYTF.

CDR3 region: CASGSPGAGYTF. The CDR3 nucleotides are TGTGCTAGTGGTTCCCCAGGGGCTGGCTACACCTTC. V is TRBV12-5 and J is TRBJ1-2; possibly TRBD1 for D (6 bases). The CDR3 extends over 12 amino acids. In germline, CDR1 is LGHNT, CDR2 FRNRAP. The V gene lost 4 bases and the J gene lost 7 bases, with 10 bases spanning the gap.

The chain carries TRBV5-4 and TRBJ2-7; the match to TRBD1 covers 10 bases. Germline CDR1 is SGHNT and CDR2 is YYREEE (reference sequence). V shed 4 bases, J shed 2 bases, and the junction held 3 bases outside the gene matches. CDR3 length equals 14 residues. The DNA for the CDR3 is TGTGCCAGCAGCGCCGGGACAGGGGCCTACGAGCAGTACTTC. Its protein product is CASSAGTGAYEQYF.

The rearrangement uses TRBV6-1 and TRBJ1-2; 7 bases map to TRBD1. This CDR3 has 16 amino acids. Germline V CDR1 and CDR2: MNHNS, SASEGT. After removal of 0 bases from V and 4 bases from J, the junction contained 8 bases not matched to a gene. The CDR3 reads CASSEAPSNRGYGYTF. DNA for the CDR3: TGTGCCAGCAGTGAAGCCCCGTCGAACAGGGGCTATGGCTACACCTTC.

The rearrangement uses TRBV5-1 and TRBJ2-1; 8 bases agree with TRBD1. V shed 0 bases, J shed 1 base, and the junction held 9 bases outside the gene matches. Germline-derived CDR1 and CDR2 are SGHRS and YFSETQ. There are 18 residues in the CDR3. This CDR3 reads CASSLEARTGISYNEQFF. In DNA form, the CDR3 reads TGCGCCAGCAGCTTGGAAGCCCGGACAGGGATATCCTACAATGAGCAGTTCTTC.

The rearrangement uses TRBV4-1 and TRBJ1-1; no clear D gene. Germline CDR1 MGHRA, CDR2 YSYEKL. The CDR3 contains 13 residues. Between the trimmed V and J ends, which lost 5 bases and 0 bases, there was a span of 7 bases. The CDR3 is CASSLDLNTEAFF. CDR3 bases: TGCGCCAGCAGCTTAGACTTGAACACTGAAGCTTTCTTT.

The chain couples TRBV7-2 to TRBJ1-1, with 10 bases matching TRBD1. The CDR3 runs 17 residues. V shed 5 bases and J 0 bases; nucleotides not matched to a gene: 9. Germline values: CDR1 SGHTA, CDR2 FQGNSA. This chain's CDR3 is CASSPGTGVSMNTEAFF. The CDR3, as DNA: TGTGCCAGCAGCCCGGGGACAGGGGTAAGCATGAACACTGAAGCTTTCTTT.

The chain joins TRBV7-2 to TRBJ1-3, with D perhaps TRBD1 (5 bases). V was shortened by 1 base and J by 4 bases, with 11 bases between the two germline ends. The CDR3 extends over 15 amino acids. Germline V gives CDR1 SGHTA, CDR2 FQGNSA. Here the CDR3 reads CASSLVPGKGNTIYF. DNA for the CDR3: TGTGCCAGCAGCTTAGTTCCAGGGAAGGGAAACACCATATATTTT.

V gene TRBV7-2 combines with J gene TRBJ1-6; D perhaps matches TRBD1 (5 bases). V was shortened by 1 base and J by 10 bases, with 14 bases between the two germline ends. CDR3 length equals 15 residues. CDR1 SGHTA and CDR2 FQGNSA come from the germline V gene. CDR3 bases: TGTGCCAGCAGCTTAGGACAGCTTAATTTCTCACCCCTCCACTTT. As protein: CASSLGQLNFSPLHF.

V gene TRBV15 combines with J gene TRBJ1-5, with 8 bases aligning to TRBD1. CDR3 length: 15 residues. The germline gives CDR1 LNHNV, CDR2 YYDKDF (reference sequence). The V and J ends lost 3 bases and 6 bases, in that order; junction bases with no gene match: 7. The CDR3 here is CATSSVTGGGQPQHF. CDR3 in DNA: TGTGCCACCAGCAGTGTTACAGGGGGTGGTCAGCCCCAGCATTTT.

The chain is built from TRBV19 and TRBJ2-5, with 8 bases that match TRBD2. The germline CDR1 and CDR2 sequences are LNHDA and SQIVND (reference sequence). This CDR3 spans 15 amino acids. Trimming at V came to 3 bases and at J to 5 bases, leaving 8 bases not matched to a gene. The CDR3 loop reads CASSMGLGPRETQYF. CDR3 nucleotide sequence: TGTGCCAGTAGTATGGGACTAGGGCCCAGGGAGACCCAGTACTTC. The full variable domain, completed using reference TRBV19 and TRBJ2-5, is DGGITQSPKYLFRKEGQNVTLSCEQNLNHDAMYWYRQDPGQGLRLIYYSQIVNDFQKGDIAEGYSVSREKKESFPLTVTSAQKNPTAFYLCASSMGLGPRETQYFGPGTRLLVL.

The chain has TRBV19 and TRBJ1-5, with TRBD1 matching 7 bases. Germline values: CDR1 LNHDA, CDR2 SQIVND (reference sequence). This CDR3 region has 13 residues. J gave up 6 bases and V 11 bases, and 10 bases lay outside the gene matches. CDR3 region: CASSTGEGQPQHF. The DNA of the CDR3 is TGTGCCTCTAGTACAGGGGAAGGTCAGCCCCAGCATTTT.

V is TRBV19 and J is TRBJ1-5, with D maybe TRBD1 (5 bases). The V end was cut by 5 bases, the J end by 2 bases, with 16 bases between. In germline, CDR1 is LNHDA, CDR2 SQIVND (reference sequence). The CDR3 is 16 residues long. The CDR3 here is CASSSLGGGGNQPQHF. CDR3 DNA sequence: TGTGCCAGTAGTTCCTTAGGCGGGGGAGGCAATCAGCCCCAGCATTTT.

The CDR3 region has the DNA TGTGCCAGCAGCGTGGTGCAGGGGGCGGGCACTGAAGCTTTCTTT. It yields the protein CASSVVQGAGTEAFF. The chain joins TRBV9 to TRBJ1-1; 8 bases match TRBD1. Germline CDR1 reads SGDLS; CDR2 reads YYNGEE. CDR3 length: 15 amino acids. With 2 bases clipped from V and 4 bases from J, the junction kept 7 bases outside the gene matches.

This chain uses TRBV25-1 with TRBJ1-6; D perhaps matches TRBD1 (6 bases). CDR1 and CDR2 from the germline V gene are MGHDK and SYGVNS. The length of the CDR3 is 17 residues. Trimming stripped 0 bases from V and 9 bases from J, with 18 bases between. CDR3 coding DNA: TGTGCCAGCAGTGAATATACCGGGATTAACAGGGCTTCACCCCTCCACTTT. Its protein is CASSEYTGINRASPLHF.

Written as DNA, the CDR3 is TGTGCCAGCAGCTTCGCCGGAGACTATGGCTACACCTTC. Its translation: CASSFAGDYGYTF. The chain has TRBV7-2 and TRBJ1-2; D remains unclear. CDR3 length equals 13 residues. The V gene lost 3 bases and the J gene lost 3 bases, with 8 bases spanning the gap. CDR1 and CDR2 from the germline V gene are SGHTA and FQGNSA. The full variable domain, in which reference TRBV7-2 and TRBJ1-2 provide the parts outside the CDR3, is GAGVSQSPSNKVTEKGKDVELRCDPISGHTALYWYRQSLGQGLEFLIYFQGNSAPDKSGLPSDRFSAERTGGSVSTLTIQRTQQEDSAVYLCASSFAGDYGYTFGSGTRLTVV.

This clone was recorded a few times. The V and J genes are TRBV7-9 and TRBJ2-2, with 10 bases that match TRBD1. The CDR3 sequence is 15 residues long. Germline loops: CDR1 SEHNR, CDR2 FQNEAQ (reference sequence). V lost 6 bases to trimming and J lost 4 bases; unmatched junction nucleotides: 5. CDR3 sequence reads: CASRPGTGATGELFF. The DNA of the CDR3 is TGTGCCAGCAGGCCCGGGACAGGGGCCACCGGGGAGCTGTTTTTT.

The rearrangement links TRBV30 to TRBJ1-3; D gene ambiguous. There are 14 residues in the CDR3. V lost 4 bases, J lost 6 bases, and 16 bases lay in between. Germline V gene lookup returns CDR1 GTSNPN and CDR2 SVGIG (reference sequence). The CDR3 sequence is CAWTSDKSINTIYF. For the CDR3, the DNA is TGTGCCTGGACCTCTGACAAGTCTATAAACACCATATATTTT.

As regards this clone: The sample carries other DNA sequences with the same CDR3. The CDR3 spells CASSGRTDTQYF. CDR3 DNA: TGTGCCAGCAGCGGGAGGACAGATACGCAGTATTTT. V gene TRBV7-2 combines with J gene TRBJ2-3; D possibly corresponds to TRBD2 (6 bases). The germline V gene has CDR1 SGHTA and CDR2 FQGNSA. V lost 5 bases to trimming and J lost 3 bases, with 6 bases between them. The CDR3 covers 12 residues.

The chain combines TRBV5-6 with TRBJ2-5, with 10 positions matching TRBD2. After removal of 2 bases from V and 5 bases from J, the junction contained 3 bases not matched to a gene. Germline V gene lookup returns CDR1 SGHDT and CDR2 YYEEEE. The CDR3 totals 14 residues. The CDR3 sequence is CASSLLAGWETQYF. As DNA, the CDR3 is TGTGCCAGCAGCTTACTAGCGGGGTGGGAGACCCAGTACTTC.

The V call is TRBV7-2, the J call TRBJ2-5, with 7 bases aligning to TRBD1. Germline loops: CDR1 SGHTA, CDR2 FQGNSA. CDR3 length: 14 residues. V shed 3 bases, J shed 2 bases, and the junction held 3 bases outside the gene matches. The CDR3 sequence is CASSFRQGQETQYF. As DNA, the CDR3 is TGTGCCAGCAGCTTCAGACAGGGTCAAGAGACCCAGTACTTC. The full variable domain, rest sourced from reference TRBV7-2 and TRBJ2-5, is GAGVSQSPSNKVTEKGKDVELRCDPISGHTALYWYRQSLGQGLEFLIYFQGNSAPDKSGLPSDRFSAERTGGSVSTLTIQRTQQEDSAVYLCASSFRQGQETQYFGPGTRLLVL.

This chain uses TRBV4-3 with TRBJ1-2; possibly TRBD1 for D (6 bases). Germline CDR1 reads LGHNA; CDR2 reads YSLEER. Trimming removed 0 bases from V and 4 bases from J, with 15 bases in between. The length of the CDR3 is 16 residues. CDR3 coding DNA: TGCGCCAGCAGCCAAGATTGGGGGGGCTATATCTATGGCTACACCTTC. Protein sequence: CASSQDWGGYIYGYTF.

The chain carries TRBV7-8 and TRBJ1-4, with TRBD1 as a possible D gene (6 bases). This CDR3 region has 16 residues. Trimming pared 3 bases from V and 0 bases from J, leaving 11 bases between. Germline CDR1 and CDR2: SGHVS and FQNEAQ. The CDR3 here is CASSFDPGATNEKLFF. As DNA, the CDR3 is TGTGCCAGCAGCTTTGACCCAGGGGCAACTAATGAAAAACTGTTTTTT.

This clone was seen only once. The chain recombines TRBV19 with TRBJ2-1; D gene unclear. The V gene lost 5 bases and the J gene lost 6 bases, with 8 bases spanning the gap. The germline V gene has CDR1 LNHDA and CDR2 SQIVND (reference sequence). CDR3 length: 12 amino acids. The CDR3 loop reads CASSPYFNEQFF. DNA for the CDR3: TGTGCCAGTAGTCCCTACTTCAATGAGCAGTTCTTC.

The chain has TRBV30 and TRBJ1-6; D is possibly TRBD1 (5 bases). This CDR3 region has 15 residues. Germline-derived CDR1 and CDR2 are GTSNPN and SVGIG (reference sequence). The germline V and J ends were trimmed by 0 bases and 0 bases, with 6 bases remaining between them. The CDR3 protein is CAWSVDSSYNSPLHF. Here the CDR3 DNA reads TGTGCCTGGAGTGTAGACAGCTCCTATAATTCACCCCTCCACTTT.

This chain joins TRBV9 and TRBJ2-3, with 9 bases that match TRBD2. This CDR3 is built from 14 residues. The V segment lost 5 bases and the J segment 6 bases; nucleotides outside the gene matches: 7. From germline, CDR1 is SGDLS and CDR2 YYNGEE. The CDR3 region is CASSLAGAGDTQYF. CDR3 DNA sequence: TGTGCCAGCAGTTTAGCGGGGGCAGGGGATACGCAGTATTTT.